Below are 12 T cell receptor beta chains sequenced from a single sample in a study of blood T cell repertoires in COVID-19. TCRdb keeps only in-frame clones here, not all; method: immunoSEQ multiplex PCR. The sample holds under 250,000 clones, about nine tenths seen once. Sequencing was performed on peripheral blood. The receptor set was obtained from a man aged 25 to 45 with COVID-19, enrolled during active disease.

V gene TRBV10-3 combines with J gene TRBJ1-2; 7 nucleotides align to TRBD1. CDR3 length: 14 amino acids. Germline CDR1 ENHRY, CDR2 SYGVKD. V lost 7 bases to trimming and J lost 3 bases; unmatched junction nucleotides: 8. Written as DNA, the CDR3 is TGTGCCATCACTAAAGAGGGGGCTGACTATGGCTACACCTTC. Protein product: CAITKEGADYGYTF.

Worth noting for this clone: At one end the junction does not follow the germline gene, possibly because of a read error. CDR3 DNA: TGTGCCAGCCAAGCTGGGACTAGAGCAGGCCGCAACACCTTC. The encoded protein is CASQAGTRAGRNTF. The V and J genes are TRBV6-5 and TRBJ2-7, with 8 bases matching TRBD2. Germline values: CDR1 MNHEY, CDR2 SVGAGI. The CDR3 is made up of 14 amino acids.

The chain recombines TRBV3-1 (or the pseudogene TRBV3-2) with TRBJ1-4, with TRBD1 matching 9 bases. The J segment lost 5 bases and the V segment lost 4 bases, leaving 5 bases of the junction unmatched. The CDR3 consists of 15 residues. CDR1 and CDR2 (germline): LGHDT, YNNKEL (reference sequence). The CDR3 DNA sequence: TGTGCCAGCAGCCTCAGGGGACAGGGAAATGAAAAACTGTTTTTT. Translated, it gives CASSLRGQGNEKLFF.

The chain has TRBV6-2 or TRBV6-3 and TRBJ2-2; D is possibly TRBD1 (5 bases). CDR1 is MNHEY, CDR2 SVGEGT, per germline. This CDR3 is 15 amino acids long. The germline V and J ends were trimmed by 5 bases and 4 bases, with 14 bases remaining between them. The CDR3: CASSKFRQSTGELFF. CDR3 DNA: TGTGCCAGCAGTAAATTCCGACAGAGCACCGGGGAGCTGTTTTTT.

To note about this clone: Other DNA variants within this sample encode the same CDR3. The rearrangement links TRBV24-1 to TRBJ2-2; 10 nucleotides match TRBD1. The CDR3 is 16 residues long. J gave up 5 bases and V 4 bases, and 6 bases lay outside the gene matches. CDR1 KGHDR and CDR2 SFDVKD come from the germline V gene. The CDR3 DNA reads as TGTGCCACCAGTGACTCCGGGACAGGGGATACCGGGGAGCTGTTTTTT. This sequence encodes CATSDSGTGDTGELFF.

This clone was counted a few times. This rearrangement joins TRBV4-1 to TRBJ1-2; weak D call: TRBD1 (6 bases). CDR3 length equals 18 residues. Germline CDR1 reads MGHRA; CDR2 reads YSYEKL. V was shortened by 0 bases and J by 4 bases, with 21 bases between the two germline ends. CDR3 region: CASSQERGGAPLGYGYTF. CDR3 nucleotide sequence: TGCGCCAGCAGCCAAGAAAGGGGGGGGGCCCCCCTTGGCTATGGCTACACCTTC.

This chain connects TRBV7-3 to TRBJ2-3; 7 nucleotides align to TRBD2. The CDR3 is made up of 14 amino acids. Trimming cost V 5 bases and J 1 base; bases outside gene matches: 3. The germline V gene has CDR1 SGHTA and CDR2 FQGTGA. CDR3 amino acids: CASSLAEGTDTQYF. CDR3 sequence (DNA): TGTGCCAGCAGCCTAGCGGAGGGCACAGATACGCAGTATTTT.

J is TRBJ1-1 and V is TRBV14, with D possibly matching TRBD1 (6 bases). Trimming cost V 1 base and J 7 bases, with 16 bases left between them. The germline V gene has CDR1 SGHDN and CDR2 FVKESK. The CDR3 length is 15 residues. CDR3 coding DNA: TGTGCCAGCAGCCAAGGGGCGGTCAGGGGTGGTGAAGCTTTCTTT. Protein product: CASSQGAVRGGEAFF.

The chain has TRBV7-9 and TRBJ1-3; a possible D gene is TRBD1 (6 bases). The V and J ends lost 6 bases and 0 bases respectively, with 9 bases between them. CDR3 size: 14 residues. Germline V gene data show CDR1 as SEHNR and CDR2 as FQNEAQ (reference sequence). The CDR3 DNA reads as TGTGCCAGCAGTTGGACAGACTCTGGAAACACCATATATTTT. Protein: CASSWTDSGNTIYF.

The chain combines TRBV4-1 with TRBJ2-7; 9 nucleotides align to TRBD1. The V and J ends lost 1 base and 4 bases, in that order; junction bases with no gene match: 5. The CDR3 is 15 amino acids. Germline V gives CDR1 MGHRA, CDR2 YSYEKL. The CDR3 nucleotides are TGCGCCAGCAGCCAAGCCGGGACAGGGCCATACGAGCAGTACTTC. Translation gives CASSQAGTGPYEQYF.

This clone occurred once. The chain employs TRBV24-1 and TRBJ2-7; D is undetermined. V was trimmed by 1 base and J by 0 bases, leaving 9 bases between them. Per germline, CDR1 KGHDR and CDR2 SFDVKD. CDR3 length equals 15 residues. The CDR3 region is CATSDLEASSYEQYF. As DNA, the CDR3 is TGTGCCACCAGTGATTTAGAGGCCAGCTCCTACGAGCAGTACTTC.

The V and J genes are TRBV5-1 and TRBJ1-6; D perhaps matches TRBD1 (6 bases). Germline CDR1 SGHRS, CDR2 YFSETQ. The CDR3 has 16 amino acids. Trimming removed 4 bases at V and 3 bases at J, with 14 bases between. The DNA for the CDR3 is TGCGCCAGCAGCCCGACAGGATCCTTCTATAATTCACCCCTCCACTTT. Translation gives CASSPTGSFYNSPLHF.